This entry lists 22 T cell receptor beta chains sequenced from one sample in a study of T cell clonality in common variable immunodeficiency. Profiled with immunoSEQ multiplex PCR; TCRdb holds only in-frame clones, not every one. The profile covers 50,000 to 60,000 clones, none occurring a single time. Sequencing was done on a sample of peripheral blood mononuclear cells. Receptor source: a person aged 18 to 70 in good health.

At least ten counts were recorded for this clone. The DNA ends 3 residues before the CDR3 does, and the rest of the CDR3 is filled in from the germline J gene. The chain employs TRBV6-4 and TRBJ2-1, with 10 positions matching TRBD2. Germline lookup yields CDR1 MRHNA and CDR2 SNTAGT. The CDR3 extends over 14 amino acids. The V and J ends lost 2 bases and 6 bases, in that order; junction bases with no gene match: 1. The CDR3 region is CASSDLAGANEQFF. CDR3 bases read: TGTGCCAGCAGTGACCTAGCGGGAGCCAATGAG.

This clone was observed at least ten times. The DNA ends 3 residues before the CDR3 does, and the rest of the CDR3 is filled in from the germline J gene. V gene TRBV20-1 combines with J gene TRBJ1-1, with 9 bases aligning to TRBD1. V was clipped by 0 bases and J by 1 base; unmatched bases: 6. Germline lookup yields CDR1 DFQATT and CDR2 SNEGSKA (reference sequence). The CDR3 totals 16 residues. The part of the CDR3 DNA that was read is TGCAGTGCTAGAGACCCGGGACAGGGAAGGAACACTGAA. Translation: CSARDPGQGRNTE. The complete CDR3 protein is CSARDPGQGRNTEAFF.

Points on this clone: The CDR3 extends 3 residues past the end of the read, so its final part is completed from the germline J gene. The V and J genes are TRBV19 and TRBJ1-6; D call uncertain. Germline loops: CDR1 LNHDA, CDR2 SQIVND (reference sequence). The V end was cut by 7 bases, the J end by 2 bases, with 12 bases between. The CDR3 consists of 15 residues. CDR3 DNA, as far as it was read: TGTGCCAGTAATGTACAAACGACCTATAATTCACCC. Translating it yields CASNVQTTYNSP. The full CDR3 reads CASNVQTTYNSPLHF.

About this clone itself: The CDR3 goes on 3 residues after the read ends, and that part is filled in from the germline J gene. The chain couples TRBV7-9 to TRBJ2-1; 8 bases align to TRBD2. This CDR3 has 15 residues. Unmatched junction bases numbered 4, after V lost 6 bases and J lost 0 bases. Per the germline V gene, CDR1 is SEHNR and CDR2 is FQNEAQ (reference sequence). The CDR3 bases that were read are TGTGCCAGCAGTTCGACTAGCGTCTCCTACAATGAG. Amino acid sequence: CASSSTSVSYNE. The whole CDR3 sequence reads CASSSTSVSYNEQFF.

This clone was observed at least ten times. The sequenced fragment ends 3 residues before the CDR3 boundary, so the rest is inferred from the germline J gene. The chain is built from TRBV5-5 and TRBJ2-6, with D possibly TRBD1 on 5 matching bases. CDR1 and CDR2 (germline): SGHKS, YYEKEE (reference sequence). Trimming cost V 0 bases and J 2 bases, with 6 bases left between them. The CDR3 runs 15 residues. The DNA read from the CDR3 is TGTGCCAGCAGCTTGGTACAGGCTGGGGCCAACGTC. Translation: CASSLVQAGANV. The full CDR3 protein reads CASSLVQAGANVLTF.

This clone appeared many times. The read finishes 3 residues shy of the CDR3 end, and the germline J gene is used to complete it. The chain uses TRBV20-1 and TRBJ2-2, with D unclear. This CDR3 region has 15 residues. CDR1 and CDR2 (germline): DFQATT, SNEGSKA (reference sequence). V lost 0 bases and J lost 1, with 9 bases in between. The sequenced part of the CDR3 DNA is TGCAGTGCTAGAGATCCTCGTTTGAACACCGGGGAG. Its protein product is CSARDPRLNTGE. The whole CDR3 sequence reads CSARDPRLNTGELFF.

This clone occurred many times. The read falls 3 residues short of the CDR3 end, and the missing part is taken from the germline J gene. The gene calls are TRBV6-2 or TRBV6-3 and TRBJ1-5; 7 nucleotides agree with TRBD1. CDR3 length: 13 amino acids. Germline values: CDR1 MNHEY, CDR2 SVGEGT. V trimming: 6 bases; J trimming: 5 bases; junction bases outside the gene matches: 4. The part of the CDR3 DNA that was read is TGTGCCAGCAGGGGGACAGCCCATCAGCCC. Translating it yields CASRGTAHQP. The whole CDR3 protein is CASRGTAHQPQHF.

This clone was observed many times. The CDR3 end lies 3 residues beyond the end of the read and is filled in from the germline J gene. The chain is built from TRBV6-1 and TRBJ2-1; 12 bases agree with TRBD2. V lost 1 base, J lost 8 bases, and 0 bases stayed unmatched. There are 14 residues in the CDR3. Looked up from germline, CDR1 is MNHNS and CDR2 is SASEGT. CDR3 DNA (partial): TGTGCCAGCAGTGAAGGGACTAGCGGGGATGAG. It is translated as CASSEGTSGDE. In full, the CDR3 reads CASSEGTSGDEQFF.

As regards this clone: One end of the junction is discordant with germline, which a read error may explain. The CDR3: CAWARTNSSNEQYF. The sequenced CDR3 bases are TGTGCCTGGGCAAGGACAAACTCCTCCAACGAG. The chain is built from TRBV30 and TRBJ2-7; D may be TRBD1 (5 bases). The CDR3 end falls 3 residues outside the read, so it is completed with the germline J gene. This CDR3 has 14 residues. Germline V lookup: CDR1 GTSNPN, CDR2 SVGIG (reference sequence).

To note about this clone: The read ends 3 residues early relative to the CDR3; the germline J gene fills the gap. The chain combines TRBV6-4 with TRBJ2-6; 9 positions match TRBD2. There are 16 residues in the CDR3. CDR1 is MRHNA and CDR2 is SNTAGT in the germline V gene. J lost 0 bases, V lost 3 bases, and 0 bases had no gene match. The CDR3 reads CASSERGGSGANVLTF. CDR3 DNA (partial): TGTGCCAGCAGTGAGCGGGGGGGCTCTGGGGCCAACGTC.

This clone was found many times. The CDR3 end lies 3 residues beyond the end of the read and is filled in from the germline J gene. J is TRBJ2-5 and V is TRBV5-5; D might be TRBD1 (6 bases). This CDR3 region has 14 residues. The germline V gene has CDR1 SGHKS and CDR2 YYEKEE (reference sequence). Deletions cut 2 bases from V and 5 bases from J, with 13 bases between. The DNA read from the CDR3 is TGTGCCAGCAGCTTACTTACAGGGACCGAGACC. Its translation is CASSLLTGTET. The full CDR3 reads CASSLLTGTETQYF.

This clone has ten or more counts. Coverage ceases 3 residues before the CDR3 finishes, and the germline J gene fills in the end. V usage is TRBV19 and J usage is TRBJ2-2; D is uncertain. Germline V gives CDR1 LNHDA, CDR2 SQIVND (reference sequence). This CDR3 is 11 amino acids long. Trimming shortened V by 10 bases and J by 0 bases, and 3 bases separated the two germline ends. The DNA read from the CDR3 is TGTGCCACCGCGAACACCGGGGAG. It yields the protein CATANTGE. The full CDR3 is CATANTGELFF.

Ten or more counts support this clone. The read is 3 residues too short to cover the CDR3 end, so that end is filled in from the germline J gene. V gene TRBV10-1 combines with J gene TRBJ2-3; 9 bases match TRBD1. The junction had 11 bases not matched to a gene; V was cut back by 5 bases and J by 8 bases. The length of the CDR3 is 15 residues. CDR1 WNHNN and CDR2 SYGVQD come from the germline V gene (reference sequence). The CDR3 spells CASSPKGQGFGTQYF. The covered CDR3 bases are TGCGCCAGCAGTCCAAAGGGACAGGGTTTTGGTACG.

Worth noting for this clone: The read comes to an end 3 residues before the CDR3 does, leaving the germline J gene to fill in the end. The V and J genes are TRBV7-9 and TRBJ1-2; weak D call: TRBD1 (5 bases). The CDR3 loop spans 15 amino acids. Germline V gene sequence: CDR1 SEHNR, CDR2 FQNEAQ (reference sequence). CDR3 bases read: TGTGCCAGCAGCTTAGTGGGGGGAGCCAAAAACATC. This codes for CASSLVGGAKNI. The CDR3, in full, reads CASSLVGGAKNIYTF.

This clone was counted ten times or more. The CDR3: CASSDSGDTGELFF. CDR3 bases read: TGTGCCAGCAGTGACTCAGGGGACACCGGGGAG. J is TRBJ2-2 and V is TRBV6-4; weak D call: TRBD1 (5 bases). The CDR3 end is not reached by the read, which stops 3 residues before it; the germline J gene fills it in. Germline V gene lookup returns CDR1 MRHNA and CDR2 SNTAGT. The V gene lost 0 bases and the J gene lost 3 bases, with 5 bases spanning the gap. CDR3 size: 14 residues.

This clone was detected many times. The sequenced fragment ends 3 residues before the CDR3 boundary, so the rest is inferred from the germline J gene. The chain links TRBV6-1 to TRBJ2-3; 8 bases agree with TRBD2. Per the germline V gene, CDR1 is MNHNS and CDR2 is SASEGT. The CDR3 consists of 16 residues. Trimming cost V 4 bases and J 6 bases; bases outside gene matches: 12. CDR3: CASSAGLGVTWDTQYF. Partial CDR3 DNA: TGTGCCAGCAGTGCGGGACTAGGGGTAACTTGGGATACG.

This clone was counted between two and nine times. The read falls 3 residues short of the CDR3 end, and the missing part is taken from the germline J gene. The rearrangement uses TRBV5-8 and TRBJ2-3, with 11 nucleotides matching TRBD1. The CDR3 spans 15 residues. V was pared by 4 bases and J by 3 bases, with 4 bases of the junction left unmatched. CDR1 is SGHTS, CDR2 YDEGEE, per germline. CDR3 residues: CASSEGQGGTDTQYF. CDR3 DNA (partial): TGTGCCAGCAGCGAGGGACAGGGGGGTACAGATACG.

This clone has a count of ten or more. Read coverage stops 3 residues before the CDR3 terminus; the germline J gene supplies the remainder. The chain links TRBV30 to TRBJ2-2; D perhaps matches TRBD2 (5 bases). The CDR3 runs to 13 residues. Germline V gene sequence: CDR1 GTSNPN, CDR2 SVGIG (reference sequence). Trimming took 0 bases from V and 5 from J, leaving 7 bases between them. The CDR3 loop reads CAWSVLETGELFF. CDR3 DNA, as far as it was read: TGTGCCTGGAGTGTACTAGAGACCGGGGAG.

This clone has ten or more counts. The sequenced fragment ends 3 residues before the CDR3 boundary, so the rest is inferred from the germline J gene. The chain recombines TRBV29-1 with TRBJ1-3; D uncertain. V was cut by 4 bases and J by 8 bases, with 9 bases left in between. CDR3 size: 11 residues. Germline CDR1 is SQVTM and CDR2 is ANQGSEA. CDR3 region: CSVVQVDTIYF. The sequenced CDR3 bases are TGCAGCGTTGTTCAGGTAGACACC.

Many counts were recorded for this clone. The sequence runs out 3 residues before the end of the CDR3; the remainder is reconstructed from the germline J gene. This chain joins TRBV6-2 or TRBV6-3 and TRBJ2-2, with 9 positions matching TRBD1. CDR1 MNHEY and CDR2 SVGEGT come from the germline V gene. This CDR3 spans 12 amino acids. The sequenced CDR3 bases are TGTGCCAGCAGTAGGACAGGGGAAAAG. This gives the protein CASSRTGEK. The whole CDR3 region reads CASSRTGEKLFF.

This clone occurred many times. CDR3 region: CATGTPNTGELFF. The sequenced CDR3 bases are TGTGCCACCGGGACTCCGAACACCGGGGAG. The J gene is TRBJ2-2, the V gene TRBV6-2 or TRBV6-3; TRBD2 might be the D (6 bases). The read terminates 3 residues before the CDR3 end, so the remaining end is supplied by the germline J gene. The CDR3 sequence is 13 residues long. V was trimmed by 10 bases and J by 0 bases, leaving 9 bases between them. The germline V gene has CDR1 MNHEY and CDR2 SVGEGT.

This clone was seen at least ten times. The read ends 3 residues early relative to the CDR3; the germline J gene fills the gap. V usage is TRBV7-6 and J usage is TRBJ1-4; 9 nucleotides align to TRBD1. Germline V gene data show CDR1 as SGHVS and CDR2 as FNYEAQ. The CDR3 consists of 15 residues. V was clipped by 5 bases and J by 3 bases; unmatched bases: 4. The CDR3 bases that were read are TGTGCCAGCAGCCCCCGGGACAGGGCTAATGAAAAA. It encodes CASSPRDRANEK. The entire CDR3 sequence reads CASSPRDRANEKLFF. Drawing the rest from reference TRBV7-6 and TRBJ1-4, the complete variable domain is GAGVSQSPRYKVTKRGQDVALRCDPISGHVSLYWYRQALGQGPEFLTYFNYEAQQDKSGLPNDRFSAERPEGSISTLTIQRTEQRDSAMYRCASSPRDRANEKLFFGSGTQLSVL.